The entry below gives a single T cell receptor (beta chain) sequence along with its context. While infection was still active, Seattle patients were enrolled and then followed longitudinally. Under the authors' procedure: Nucleated cell number was recorded as an estimate derived from reference gene primer amplification. TCRdb's copy holds only in-frame clones and misses some; the assay was immunoSEQ multiplex PCR. That table gives V, J and clone size, and the DNA gave D and trimming. The repertoire includes under 350,000 clones, roughly 91% of them detected once, and 1.5% to 2% sits in the top ten. This sample was taken from a study of blood T cell repertoires in COVID-19. At the level of the study: Some COVID-19 samples were acute and others convalescent; all came from the United States, Italy and Spain.

This receptor was obtained from a woman in her 30s with COVID-19, enrolled during active disease. Material for sequencing was peripheral blood.

The CDR3 protein is CASSIDGRGRPDTQYF. The CDR3 DNA reads TGTGCCAGTAGTATAGATGGCAGGGGGCGGCCAGATACGCAGTATTTT. V is TRBV19 and J is TRBJ2-3; 8 bases match TRBD1. CDR1 is LNHDA and CDR2 is SQIVND in the germline V gene (reference sequence). V lost 0 bases and J lost 4; bases outside the gene matches: 6. The CDR3 length is 16 residues.